Presented here are 10 T cell receptor beta chains from one specimen sequenced in a study of blood T cell repertoires in COVID-19. The method was immunoSEQ multiplex PCR; TCRdb's version includes in-frame clones alone and lacks a portion of them. The sample contains approximately 180,000 clones, 88% of which appear only once. The sequenced sample was peripheral blood. The receptors were gathered from a man aged 40-49 years with active or convalescent COVID-19.

This chain uses TRBV27 with TRBJ2-1, with 13 positions matching TRBD2. With 10 bases clipped from V and 6 bases from J, the junction kept 12 bases outside the gene matches. The CDR3 is 16 residues long. CDR1 MNHEY and CDR2 SMNVEV come from the germline V gene (reference sequence). The CDR3 bases are TGTGCCACCACCGGGACTAGCGGGGTGGGGGGCAATGAGCAGTTCTTC. It specifies CATTGTSGVGGNEQFF.

The chain recombines TRBV15 with TRBJ1-4; 7 bases align to TRBD1. The CDR3 has 16 amino acids. Germline V gene data show CDR1 as LNHNV and CDR2 as YYDKDF (reference sequence). The V gene end was trimmed by 2 bases and the J gene end by 8 bases; junction bases not matched to a gene: 11. This chain's CDR3 is CATSRTGRGLAEKLFF. For the CDR3, the DNA is TGTGCCACCAGCAGAACCGGTAGGGGGCTGGCGGAAAAACTGTTTTTT.

The V call is TRBV2, the J call TRBJ2-7, with 8 nucleotides matching TRBD2. V shed 3 bases and J 0 bases; nucleotides not matched to a gene: 4. CDR3 length: 15 residues. CDR1 is SNHLY, CDR2 FYNNEI, per germline. The CDR3 DNA sequence: TGTGCCAGCAGTGAGCGGCGGGAGGTCTCCTACGAGCAGTACTTC. Translated, it gives CASSERREVSYEQYF.

The rearrangement uses TRBV30 and TRBJ1-5; D is ambiguous. The V and J ends lost 2 bases and 3 bases respectively, with 8 bases between them. There are 13 residues in the CDR3. Germline assignment: CDR1 GTSNPN and CDR2 SVGIG (reference sequence). CDR3 sequence reads: CAWSSEFNQPQHF. The CDR3 region has the DNA TGTGCCTGGAGTTCGGAGTTCAATCAGCCCCAGCATTTT.

V gene TRBV5-1 combines with J gene TRBJ1-1; D not resolved. Germline lookup yields CDR1 SGHRS and CDR2 YFSETQ. The CDR3 runs to 13 residues. Trimming took 2 bases from V and 4 from J, leaving 9 bases between them. The CDR3, as DNA: TGCGCCAGCAGCTTAGGAGTTGTCACTGAAGCTTTCTTT. It is translated as CASSLGVVTEAFF.

CDR3 coding DNA: TGTGCCAGCAGCTTGCCAGAGGGGACCCAGTACTTC. Its translation is CASSLPEGTQYF. The genes are TRBV5-4 and TRBJ2-5; D possibly corresponds to TRBD2 (5 bases). The V and J ends lost 1 base and 7 bases respectively, with 8 bases between them. CDR1 is SGHNT and CDR2 is YYREEE in the germline V gene (reference sequence). The CDR3 is made up of 12 amino acids.

The rearrangement uses TRBV3-1 (or the pseudogene TRBV3-2) and TRBJ1-2; D is ambiguous. CDR1 LGHDT and CDR2 YNNKEL come from the germline V gene (reference sequence). The CDR3 extends over 13 amino acids. V was pared by 2 bases and J by 5 bases, with 9 bases between. The CDR3 sequence is CASSQLGRYGYTF. CDR3 nucleotides: TGTGCCAGCAGCCAACTGGGGAGGTATGGCTACACCTTC.

This clone has a count of ten or more. This rearrangement joins TRBV5-4 to TRBJ2-7, with 7 bases matching TRBD2. The V gene's germline CDR1 is SGHNT and CDR2 YYREEE (reference sequence). The length of the CDR3 is 15 residues. Trimming took 3 bases from V and 0 from J; bases not matched to a gene: 6. The CDR3 sequence is CASSSAGDASYEQYF. CDR3 coding DNA: TGTGCCAGCAGCTCCGCGGGGGACGCCTCCTACGAGCAGTACTTC.

Concerning this clone: The sample carries other DNA sequences with the same CDR3. J is TRBJ1-1 and V is TRBV12-3 or TRBV12-4; 7 nucleotides agree with TRBD1. The junction had 4 bases not matched to a gene; V was cut back by 5 bases and J by 4 bases. The CDR3 has 13 amino acids. In nucleotides, the CDR3 is TGTGCCAGCAGTCTAGGGGGCGGCACTGAAGCTTTCTTT. It encodes CASSLGGGTEAFF.

This chain joins TRBV3-1 (or the pseudogene TRBV3-2) and TRBJ1-5; D is possibly TRBD1 (6 bases). V dropped 0 bases and J dropped 4 bases, with 13 bases sitting between them. Germline V lookup: CDR1 LGHDT, CDR2 YNNKEL (reference sequence). The CDR3 spans 16 residues. The CDR3 is CASSQDGGARNQPQHF. In DNA, the CDR3 is TGTGCCAGCAGCCAAGATGGGGGGGCTCGGAATCAGCCCCAGCATTTT.